One and the same sample provided the 10 T cell receptor beta chains below, sequenced in a study of esophageal squamous cell carcinoma under preoperative chemotherapy. TCRdb re-called the PCR reads through MiXCR, storing one row per CDR3 protein. The repertoire includes about 1,300 distinct CDR3 sequences, 25% to 35% of them detected once, and roughly 25% sits in the top ten. Time point meaning: after preoperative PTX-NDP chemotherapy. The specimen was obtained from a patient given preoperative chemotherapy. These receptor sequences come from a human donor with esophageal squamous cell carcinoma. The donor label of this sample is uncertain.

This clonotype has just a few counts. This sequence joins TRBV5-1 and TRBJ2-1; TRBD2 matches at 12 bases. CDR1 is SGHRS, CDR2 YFSETQ, per germline. V was clipped by 5 bases and J by 7 bases; unmatched bases: 7. The CDR3 runs to 15 residues. CDR3 sequence: CASRASGRAGNEQFF. The CDR3 DNA sequence: TGCGCCAGCAGGGCTAGCGGGAGGGCGGGTAATGAGCAGTTCTTC.

This clonotype is large (0.1 to 1%). V usage is TRBV11-3 and J usage is TRBJ2-1; no reliable D call. This CDR3 is built from 14 residues. Trimming pared 6 bases from V and 5 bases from J, leaving 14 bases between. In germline, CDR1 is SGHNT, CDR2 YENEEA. CDR3 nucleotides: TGTGCCAGCAGAGGCAGGAAGCCCGACAATGAGCAGTTCTTC. It encodes CASRGRKPDNEQFF.

As concerns this clonotype: At one of its ends the junction is not consistent with the germline gene, which may arise from a read error. This rearrangement joins TRBV11-2 to TRBJ2-1; 11 positions agree with TRBD2. The J call could be wrong; TRBJ2-7 is a better fit for the DNA end. Germline assignment: CDR1 SGHAT and CDR2 FQNNGV. This CDR3 spans 15 amino acids. The CDR3 DNA reads TGTGCTAGCAGCCCATGGACTAGCGGGTCCTACGAGCAGTACTTC. This gives the protein CASSPWTSGSYEQYF.

This clonotype is large within its sample. This chain joins TRBV11-3 and TRBJ2-1; 7 bases align to TRBD2. CDR1 and CDR2 from the germline V gene are SGHNT and YENEEA. The CDR3 length is 16 residues. The ends lost 3 bases at V and 3 bases at J; junction bases unmatched: 8. The CDR3 coding sequence is TGTGCCAGCAGCTTGGAGGGCGGGAGCAGCTACAATGAGCAGTTCTTC. Encoded protein: CASSLEGGSSYNEQFF.

This chain links TRBV7-2 with TRBJ2-1, with a weak D call TRBD1 (5 bases). Deletions cut 3 bases from V and 10 bases from J, with 16 bases between. The germline CDR1 and CDR2 sequences are SGHTA and FQGNSA. This CDR3 spans 14 amino acids. DNA for the CDR3: TGTGCCAGCAGCTTGGTAACAGGACCCTACGAGCAGTTCTTC. Its translation is CASSLVTGPYEQFF.

This clonotype is medium-sized within its sample. The CDR3 here is CASSDRTSAHNEQFF. CDR3 bases: TGCGCCAGCAGCGATAGGACTAGCGCCCACAATGAGCAGTTCTTC. The gene calls are TRBV10-1 and TRBJ2-1, with 9 bases identical to TRBD2. CDR3 length equals 15 residues. The germline gives CDR1 WNHNN, CDR2 SYGVQD (reference sequence). The V gene end was trimmed by 6 bases and the J gene end by 5 bases; junction bases not matched to a gene: 8.

Details on this clonotype: This sequence may be a read error, since a much larger clone differs from it by one base. This chain uses TRBV7-2 with TRBJ2-4, with a possible D match to TRBD2 (6 bases). The end of the DNA is better explained by TRBJ2-7, so the J call may be wrong. The CDR3 is made up of 15 amino acids. From germline, CDR1 is SGHTA and CDR2 FQGNSA. The CDR3 bases are TGTGGCAGCAGCACCCAGGGAGGCGGAGGCTACGAGCAGTACTTC. It is translated as CGSSTQGGGGYEQYF.

This rearrangement joins TRBV6-1 to TRBJ2-1, with a tentative D call TRBD1 (7 bases). Germline V gene data show CDR1 as MNHNS and CDR2 as SASEGT. V shed 7 bases and J shed 12 bases, with 19 bases lying between them. The CDR3 length is 13 residues. The chain's CDR3 is CASTSGRGRGQFF. As DNA, the CDR3 is TGTGCCAGCACCTCGGGAAGGGGGCGGGGGCAGTTCTTC.

This clonotype is medium-sized by share. This rearrangement joins TRBV12-3 or TRBV12-4 to TRBJ2-1; 10 bases map to TRBD2. Gene TRBJ2-7 matches the end of the DNA better, so the J call may be wrong. CDR3 length: 15 amino acids. The CDR3 region has the DNA TGTGCCAGCAGGTCTAGCGGGAGTGGAAGCAATGAGCAGTACTTC. Translation gives CASRSSGSGSNEQYF.

Of note for this clonotype: An end of the junction differs from the germline gene, which may be a read error. The V gene is TRBV7-2, the J gene TRBJ2-4; perhaps TRBD2 as D (6 bases). Germline V gene lookup returns CDR1 SGHTA and CDR2 FQGNSA. CDR3 length: 16 residues. The CDR3 spells CASSRGHGGNGDSQCF. CDR3 coding DNA: TGTGCGAGCAGCCGAGGGCACGGGGGAAATGGAGACAGTCAGTGCTTC.